This entry describes one TCR beta chain. Its antigen is currently unknown. The study ran its PCR with 60 Vbeta and 13 Jbeta primers. Profiling relied on immunoSEQ multiplex PCR, and the TCRdb table lists in-frame clones only, not all of them. Of some 170,000 clones in the sample, roughly 74% were seen once. The data were obtained in a study of cytomegalovirus exposure and HLA in healthy donors. Notes on the study in general: In a later analysis, a missense DCLRE1C variant was linked to TCR beta V- and J-gene trimming.

The CDR3 loop spans 15 amino acids. The V gene's germline CDR1 is MNHEY and CDR2 SVGAGI. The ends were cut back, 2 bases at V and 4 bases at J, with 9 bases in the middle. This chain joins TRBV6-5 and TRBJ2-6; D gene ambiguous. This TCR was sampled from a female donor in good health and CMV-seronegative. Sequences were obtained from PBMCs. CDR3 coding DNA: TGTGCCAGCAGTTACCTATGGCGGGGGGCCAACGTCCTGACTTTC. Amino acid sequence: CASSYLWRGANVLTF.